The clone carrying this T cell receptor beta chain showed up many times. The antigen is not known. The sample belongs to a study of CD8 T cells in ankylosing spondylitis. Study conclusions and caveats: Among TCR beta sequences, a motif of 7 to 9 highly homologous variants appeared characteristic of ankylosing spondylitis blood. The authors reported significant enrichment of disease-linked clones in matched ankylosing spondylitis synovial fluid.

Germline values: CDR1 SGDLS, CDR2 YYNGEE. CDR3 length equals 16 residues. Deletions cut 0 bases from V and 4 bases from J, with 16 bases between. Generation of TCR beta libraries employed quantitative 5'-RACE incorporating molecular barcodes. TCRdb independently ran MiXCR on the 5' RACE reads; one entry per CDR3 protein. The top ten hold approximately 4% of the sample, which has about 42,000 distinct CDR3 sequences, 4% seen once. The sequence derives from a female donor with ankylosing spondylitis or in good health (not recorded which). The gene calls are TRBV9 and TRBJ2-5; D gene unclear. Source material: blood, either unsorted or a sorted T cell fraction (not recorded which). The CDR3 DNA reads TGTGCCAGCAGCGTAGTCCCAGACCTAAGAGGAGAGACCCAGTACTTC. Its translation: CASSVVPDLRGETQYF.